This T cell receptor beta chain came from a study of T-cell memory formation after mild COVID-19. Study-level background: Clusters were largely donor specific.

V lost 4 bases to trimming and J lost 7 bases, with 15 bases between them. Germline CDR1 is SGHRS and CDR2 is YFSETQ. The CDR3 sequence is 13 residues long. TCRdb passed the 5' RACE reads through MiXCR, listing each CDR3 protein once. Here the sample spans some 150,000 distinct CDR3 sequences, over 15% being singletons. This clonotype has at least ten counts. The receptor was derived from an adult woman who had mild COVID-19 (a few samples of this study predate the infection). Cell type and time point are not known. The rearrangement uses TRBV5-1 and TRBJ2-7, with D perhaps TRBD1 (6 bases). Specimen: PBMCs or a T cell subset sorted from them (not recorded which). The CDR3 spells CASSIGQLSEQYF. The CDR3 DNA reads TGCGCCAGCAGCATAGGACAGCTATCGGAGCAGTACTTC.